Presented here are 31 T cell receptor beta chains from one specimen sequenced in a study of blood T cell repertoires in COVID-19. The protocol was immunoSEQ multiplex PCR, while the TCRdb copy is restricted to in-frame clones and leaves out a portion. In the table there are fewer than 200,000 clones, around four fifths of which are singletons. Sequencing was carried out using peripheral blood. These receptors were collected from an elderly woman with acute or convalescent COVID-19.

CDR3 DNA: TGTGCCAGCAGCCAAGACAGGAGGACCGGGGAGCTGTTTTTT. This translates into CASSQDRRTGELFF. The V call is TRBV13, the J call TRBJ2-2, with D perhaps matching TRBD1 (6 bases). Germline CDR1 and CDR2: PRHDT and FYEKMQ (reference sequence). CDR3 length: 14 residues. V was clipped by 5 bases and J by 5 bases, with 12 bases between them.

This clone was detected a few times. The rearrangement links TRBV7-6 to TRBJ1-1, with D unresolved. CDR1 and CDR2 (germline): SGHVS, FNYEAQ. V was trimmed by 3 bases and J by 1 base, leaving 15 bases between them. CDR3 length: 16 residues. The CDR3 loop reads CASSLMSGLTNTEAFF. The DNA of the CDR3 is TGTGCCAGCAGCTTGATGTCGGGTTTAACGAACACTGAAGCTTTCTTT.

The chain recombines TRBV12-5 with TRBJ2-5; possibly TRBD1 for D (6 bases). The CDR3 consists of 14 residues. V lost 4 bases and J lost 5, with 14 bases in between. In germline, CDR1 is LGHNT, CDR2 FRNRAP. CDR3 coding DNA: TGTGCTAGTGGTTCACCGGGACAAGGGGAGACCCAGTACTTC. Amino acid sequence: CASGSPGQGETQYF.

This clone was seen once. The V gene is TRBV5-1, the J gene TRBJ1-3; 7 positions agree with TRBD1. The CDR3 contains 14 residues. V lost 0 bases and J lost 9; bases outside the gene matches: 6. Per the germline V gene, CDR1 is SGHRS and CDR2 is YFSETQ. CDR3 DNA: TGCGCCAGCAGCTTGGGAACAGGGGCCGTCACCATATATTTT. Amino acid sequence: CASSLGTGAVTIYF.

The rearrangement joins TRBV11-3 to TRBJ2-3, with a tentative D call TRBD2 (6 bases). The length of the CDR3 is 13 residues. V was cut by 4 bases and J by 5 bases, with 10 bases left in between. Per germline, CDR1 SGHNT and CDR2 YENEEA. The chain's CDR3 is CASSSRLEDTQYF. The CDR3, as DNA: TGTGCCAGCAGCTCGCGACTAGAAGATACGCAGTATTTT.

V and J are TRBV5-1 and TRBJ2-7; 7 bases match TRBD1. The CDR3 totals 14 residues. Trimming took 2 bases from V and 5 from J; bases not matched to a gene: 7. Per germline, CDR1 SGHRS and CDR2 YFSETQ. The CDR3 DNA reads TGCGCCAGCAGCTTAAAAGGGGGCGCGGACGAGCAGTACTTC. Protein: CASSLKGGADEQYF.

The gene calls are TRBV7-2 and TRBJ2-1; tentative D call: TRBD1 (6 bases). Germline lookup yields CDR1 SGHTA and CDR2 FQGNSA. V was clipped by 5 bases and J by 7 bases, with 21 bases between them. The CDR3 has 16 residues. CDR3 sequence: CASSALSGAFGNEQFF. The CDR3, as DNA: TGTGCCAGCAGCGCACTTTCAGGGGCGTTTGGTAATGAGCAGTTCTTC. Looking up the rest from reference TRBV7-2 and TRBJ2-1 gives the full variable domain: GAGVSQSPSNKVTEKGKDVELRCDPISGHTALYWYRQSLGQGLEFLIYFQGNSAPDKSGLPSDRFSAERTGGSVSTLTIQRTQQEDSAVYLCASSALSGAFGNEQFFGPGTRLTVL.

V and J are TRBV6-5 and TRBJ1-2; 7 bases map to TRBD1. The CDR3 is made up of 15 amino acids. V was clipped by 5 bases and J by 2 bases; unmatched bases: 8. CDR1 is MNHEY, CDR2 SVGAGI, per germline. The CDR3 reads CASSPNQGGNYGYTF. CDR3 sequence (DNA): TGTGCCAGCAGTCCTAACCAGGGGGGCAACTATGGCTACACCTTC.

This clone was counted only a few times. The CDR3 loop is CAWTHPGTSLTGELFF. The DNA for the CDR3 is TGTGCCTGGACCCACCCCGGGACTAGCCTCACCGGGGAGCTGTTTTTT. The chain links TRBV30 to TRBJ2-2; 9 nucleotides align to TRBD2. The V gene's germline CDR1 is GTSNPN and CDR2 SVGIG (reference sequence). This CDR3 spans 16 amino acids. The J segment lost 4 bases and the V segment lost 4 bases, leaving 10 bases of the junction unmatched.

This chain uses TRBV6-5 with TRBJ1-1; possible D gene TRBD1, 6 bases. The CDR3 is made up of 13 amino acids. Germline CDR1 reads MNHEY; CDR2 reads SVGAGI. V lost 2 bases, J lost 4 bases, and 8 bases lay in between. The CDR3 coding sequence is TGTGCCAGCAGTTACCTGGACAGCACTGAAGCTTTCTTT. Encoded protein: CASSYLDSTEAFF.

The chain couples TRBV7-2 to TRBJ2-4, with a weak D call TRBD2 (6 bases). The CDR3 loop spans 15 amino acids. Germline CDR1 is SGHTA and CDR2 is FQGNSA. With 2 bases removed from V and 0 bases from J, the gap between germline ends came to 8 bases. Here the CDR3 reads CASSLRGLAKNIQYF. CDR3 DNA sequence: TGTGCCAGCAGCTTAAGGGGACTAGCCAAAAACATTCAGTACTTC.

The chain recombines TRBV23-1 with TRBJ2-7; TRBD2 agrees at 7 bases. TRBV23-1 has ORF status, its function being uncertain. Trimming cost V 0 bases and J 2 bases; bases outside gene matches: 16. The length of the CDR3 is 19 residues. The CDR3 region is CASSQSVRGLNAFTYEQYF. CDR3 DNA: TGCGCCAGCAGTCAATCGGTTAGGGGACTAAACGCCTTTACCTACGAGCAGTACTTC.

This chain links TRBV9 with TRBJ1-2; D call uncertain. The CDR3 contains 13 residues. CDR1 is SGDLS, CDR2 YYNGEE, per germline. V gave up 0 bases and J gave up 7 bases, with 10 bases separating them. The CDR3 here is CASSVEGRRGYTF. The CDR3 nucleotides are TGTGCCAGCAGCGTAGAAGGGAGACGTGGCTACACCTTC.

The V call is TRBV11-3, the J call TRBJ2-5; perhaps TRBD1 as D (6 bases). The CDR3 spans 14 residues. The germline V and J ends were trimmed by 3 bases and 3 bases, with 11 bases remaining between them. The germline V gene encodes CDR1 SGHNT and CDR2 YENEEA. For the CDR3, the DNA is TGTGCCAGCAGCTTTAGGGGGAAGGAAGAGACCCAGTACTTC. It encodes CASSFRGKEETQYF.

This sequence joins TRBV7-9 and TRBJ2-7, with 10 bases lining up with TRBD2. This CDR3 is built from 16 residues. The germline V gene has CDR1 SEHNR and CDR2 FQNEAQ (reference sequence). J was trimmed by 9 bases and V by 5 bases; bases with no gene match: 16. The CDR3 region is CASSPAGTSAPKGQYF. The CDR3 DNA follows: TGTGCCAGCAGCCCAGCCGGGACTAGCGCCCCGAAAGGGCAGTACTTC.

The chain employs TRBV29-1 and TRBJ2-1, with 12 bases aligning to TRBD2. The germline V gene has CDR1 SQVTM and CDR2 ANQGSEA. The CDR3 runs 17 residues. V lost 1 base to trimming and J lost 8 bases; unmatched junction nucleotides: 12. CDR3 sequence (DNA): TGCAGCGTTGAAGGAGAGAATCTAGCGGGAGGGCTAGATGAGCAGTTCTTC. It specifies CSVEGENLAGGLDEQFF.

This clone was seen a handful of times. CDR3: CVSGGNEQFF. Here the CDR3 DNA reads TGTGTCTCGGGAGGAAATGAGCAGTTCTTC. V gene TRBV2 combines with J gene TRBJ2-1; 7 bases are a match to TRBD2. This CDR3 spans 10 amino acids. The germline V gene encodes CDR1 SNHLY and CDR2 FYNNEI.

This clone was recorded a few times. This sequence joins TRBV4-3 and TRBJ1-5; a weak D match, TRBD1 (6 bases). The CDR3 totals 17 residues. CDR1 is LGHNA, CDR2 YSLEER, per germline. V lost 0 bases and J lost 2, with 14 bases in between. The CDR3 here is CASSQEMGARGNQPQHF. CDR3 DNA sequence: TGCGCCAGCAGCCAAGAAATGGGGGCCCGGGGCAATCAGCCCCAGCATTTT.

This clone was seen only once. The genes are TRBV7-8 and TRBJ1-1; D possibly corresponds to TRBD1 (5 bases). The germline V gene has CDR1 SGHVS and CDR2 FQNEAQ. Trimming shortened V by 1 base and J by 1 base, and 10 bases separated the two germline ends. This CDR3 contains 15 residues. The CDR3 sequence: CASSLVGQGNTEAFF. CDR3 sequence (DNA): TGTGCCAGCAGCTTAGTCGGTCAGGGGAACACTGAAGCTTTCTTT.

The chain employs TRBV7-2 and TRBJ2-3; TRBD2 matches 9 bases. CDR1 and CDR2 from the germline V gene are SGHTA and FQGNSA. V shed 7 bases, J shed 8 bases, and the junction held 13 bases outside the gene matches. The CDR3 loop spans 15 amino acids. The CDR3 bases are TGTGCCAGCATCCCAGGGAGACTAGCGGAGGTTACGCAGTATTTT. Protein: CASIPGRLAEVTQYF.

This clone was detected only a few times. The gene calls are TRBV30 and TRBJ1-2, with D perhaps matching TRBD1 (6 bases). Germline assignment: CDR1 GTSNPN and CDR2 SVGIG (reference sequence). V dropped 4 bases and J dropped 6 bases, with 15 bases sitting between them. The CDR3 extends over 13 amino acids. CDR3 sequence: CAWNVGGRNGYTF. The CDR3 nucleotides are TGTGCCTGGAATGTCGGGGGGCGCAATGGCTACACCTTC.

The CDR3 is CASSLRRINSPLHF. Written as DNA, the CDR3 is TGTGCCAGCAGCTTGAGGCGGATTAATTCACCCCTCCACTTT. V is TRBV5-6 and J is TRBJ1-6, with D hard to call. Trimming took off 1 base at V and 6 bases at J, with 8 bases between the two ends. The CDR3 extends over 14 amino acids. Germline CDR1 SGHDT, CDR2 YYEEEE.

The chain couples TRBV5-4 to TRBJ2-6; the D gene is possibly TRBD1 (6 bases). This CDR3 contains 16 residues. Germline V lookup: CDR1 SGHNT, CDR2 YYREEE (reference sequence). Between the trimmed V and J ends, which lost 9 bases and 0 bases, there was a span of 16 bases. CDR3 sequence reads: CAIPRTAPSGANVLTF. The CDR3 nucleotides read TGTGCCATCCCCCGGACAGCCCCCTCTGGGGCCAACGTCCTGACTTTC.

The chain couples TRBV5-1 to TRBJ1-2; D might be TRBD1 (6 bases). V was shortened by 0 bases and J by 4 bases, with 13 bases between the two germline ends. The CDR3 loop spans 15 amino acids. Germline CDR1 SGHRS, CDR2 YFSETQ. In DNA, the CDR3 is TGCGCCAGCAGCTTGGGCCTAGGACAGACCTATGGCTACACCTTC. This sequence encodes CASSLGLGQTYGYTF.

The chain recombines TRBV13 with TRBJ2-2, with D possibly matching TRBD1 (5 bases). This CDR3 has 14 residues. Trimming removed 1 base from V and 6 bases from J, with 9 bases in between. Looked up from germline, CDR1 is PRHDT and CDR2 is FYEKMQ (reference sequence). The CDR3 DNA sequence: TGTGCCAGCAGCTTAGCTGGGGCGGCCGGGGAGCTGTTTTTT. Protein product: CASSLAGAAGELFF. Looking up the rest from reference TRBV13 and TRBJ2-2 gives the full variable domain: AAGVIQSPRHLIKEKRETATLKCYPIPRHDTVYWYQQGPGQDPQFLISFYEKMQSDKGSIPDRFSAQQFSDYHSELNMSSLELGDSALYFCASSLAGAAGELFFGEGSRLTVL.

CDR3 sequence (DNA): TGTGCCACCAGCACTCCGGACAGGCAGAACACTGAAGCTTTCTTT. Encoded protein: CATSTPDRQNTEAFF. The chain employs TRBV15 and TRBJ1-1; TRBD1 matches at 7 bases. The CDR3 has 15 amino acids. The germline V gene encodes CDR1 LNHNV and CDR2 YYDKDF (reference sequence). V shed 4 bases, J shed 1 base, and the junction held 6 bases outside the gene matches.

The chain combines TRBV4-3 with TRBJ1-6; a weak D match, TRBD1 (6 bases). Trimming removed 3 bases from V and 6 bases from J, with 12 bases in between. In germline, CDR1 is LGHNA, CDR2 YSLEER. The CDR3 covers 15 residues. This CDR3 reads CASSQSTGPNSPLHF. Here the CDR3 DNA reads TGCGCCAGCAGCCAGAGCACAGGGCCTAATTCACCCCTCCACTTT.

V is TRBV5-1 and J is TRBJ1-5, with D possibly being TRBD1 (6 bases). Germline V gene data show CDR1 as SGHRS and CDR2 as YFSETQ. The CDR3 is made up of 14 amino acids. Between the trimmed V and J ends, which lost 7 bases and 2 bases, there was a span of 13 bases. Here the CDR3 reads CASPPAGGNQPQHF. The DNA of the CDR3 is TGCGCCAGCCCTCCCGCAGGGGGCAATCAGCCCCAGCATTTT.

V usage is TRBV9 and J usage is TRBJ2-3; 10 bases agree with TRBD2. V gave up 6 bases and J gave up 3 bases; unmatched junction bases: 13. This CDR3 has 17 amino acids. Germline V gene data show CDR1 as SGDLS and CDR2 as YYNGEE. The CDR3 here is CASTLEASGRGTDTQYF. For the CDR3, the DNA is TGTGCCAGCACCCTAGAGGCTAGCGGGAGAGGAACAGATACGCAGTATTTT. Variable domain in full (rest from reference TRBV9 and TRBJ2-3): DSGVTQTPKHLITATGQRVTLRCSPRSGDLSVYWYQQSLDQGLQFLIQYYNGEERAKGNILERFSAQQFPDLHSELNLSSLELGDSALYFCASTLEASGRGTDTQYFGPGTRLTVL.

The chain links TRBV30 to TRBJ2-1, with TRBD2 as a possible D gene (6 bases). CDR1 and CDR2 (germline): GTSNPN, SVGIG (reference sequence). The CDR3 sequence is 15 residues long. Trimming took off 0 bases at V and 6 bases at J, with 15 bases between the two ends. This CDR3 is CAWSVPGGTLNEQFF. The DNA for the CDR3 is TGTGCCTGGAGTGTACCCGGGGGAACCCTCAATGAGCAGTTCTTC.

This rearrangement joins TRBV7-9 to TRBJ2-7; possible D gene TRBD2, 5 bases. The ends were cut back, 1 base at V and 3 bases at J, with 13 bases in the middle. Germline V gene lookup returns CDR1 SEHNR and CDR2 FQNEAQ (reference sequence). CDR3 length: 15 residues. CDR3 protein: CASSLGRRQYYEQYF. CDR3 DNA: TGTGCCAGCAGCTTAGGGAGGCGACAATACTACGAGCAGTACTTC.